The source of this T cell receptor (beta chain) is a study of T cell changes during pregnancy in multiple sclerosis (dated by TCRdb to the late 2010s). Looking at the study overall: Changes in the T cell repertoire over the course of pregnancy were examined in this study in women with multiple sclerosis.

The table lists this clone with a count of one. This receptor's antigen is unknown. Per-base quality was not reported, and no clone a single base away is much larger than it. Receptor libraries were prepared by the immunoSEQ multiplex PCR assay. What TCRdb holds here is the immuneACCESS table cut down to in-frame rearrangements. Part of the clones is not present; checked against another copy, under half of the missing clones reflect an unresolved V gene, and the others are unexplained. Present in this sample are just over 35,000 clones, more than 70% of which were seen just once. The ten most abundant clones make up 0.78% of the sample. For CDR1 and CDR2, the germline V gene lists SGHTS and YDEGEE. Counted from cysteine to phenylalanine, this CDR3 has 16 amino acids. Only CDR3 DNA is held: 48 bases, read in frame from base 1. Clipping removes 0 bases from V and 5 bases from J, with 7 as the unmatched junction base count.

Here the chain combines TRBV5-8 and TRBJ2-5, with 10 bases aligning to TRBD2. This sample comprised CD4+ T cells from peripheral blood mononuclear cells, obtained after pregnancy. The TCR sequence derives from a female donor in good health, enrolled as a control in a pregnancy study. For the CDR3, the sequence is CASSLVSSGGTETQYF. The sequenced DNA is TGTGCCAGCAGCTTGGTGTCTAGCGGGGGTACGGAGACCCAGTACTTC.